This TCR beta chain was found in a study of T cell changes during pregnancy in multiple sclerosis. This table comes from immunoSEQ multiplex PCR, and its TCRdb copy is limited to in-frame clones, with some not included. The table includes tens of thousands of clones, roughly 94% detected once. Deletions cut 6 bases from V and 5 bases from J, with 16 bases between. Germline V gives CDR1 MDHEN, CDR2 SYDVKM. The CDR3 sequence is 14 residues long. This chain connects TRBV28 to TRBJ2-5; tentatively, D is TRBD2 (5 bases). The sequenced sample was peripheral blood, obtained in the third trimester of pregnancy. The clonotype originates from a female donor with multiple sclerosis, enrolled in a pregnancy study. The CDR3, as DNA: TGTGCCAGCAGCCCGGGGTACCGCCGGGAGACCCAGTACTTC. Translating gives CASSPGYRRETQYF.